This entry lists 7 T cell receptor beta chains sequenced from one sample in a study of shared clonotypes between healthy human individuals. Assay: immunoSEQ multiplex PCR; the TCRdb copy retains only in-frame clones and omits some. Found here are more than 400,000 clones, about 96% of them singletons; the top ten hold 0.05% to 0.07%. Sequencing was done on a sample of naive CD4+ T cells sorted from blood. This sample's subset: CD45RA+ positively selected. Receptors originate from a woman aged 25 to 45 in good health.

This clone was found a few times. The genes are TRBV6-5 and TRBJ2-7; weak D call: TRBD2 (5 bases). CDR3 length equals 13 residues. V lost 5 bases to trimming and J lost 6 bases, with 14 bases between them. Germline CDR1 reads MNHEY; CDR2 reads SVGAGI. The CDR3 DNA reads TGTGCCAGCAGTACGCAACGGGGAGTCGAGCAGTACTTC. Translated, it gives CASSTQRGVEQYF.

V gene TRBV28 combines with J gene TRBJ1-4; D call uncertain. V dropped 5 bases and J dropped 6 bases, with 13 bases sitting between them. Germline assignment: CDR1 MDHEN and CDR2 SYDVKM. CDR3 length: 14 amino acids. The CDR3 nucleotides read TGTGCCAGCAGTGGACGGTACAAGTATGAAAAACTGTTTTTT. Its protein is CASSGRYKYEKLFF.

The chain joins TRBV6-5 to TRBJ1-4; a weak D match, TRBD1 (5 bases). Germline V lookup: CDR1 MNHEY, CDR2 SVGAGI. This CDR3 contains 13 residues. Trimming cost V 8 bases and J 3 bases, with 10 bases left between them. The CDR3 protein is CASQGTANEKLFF. The CDR3 DNA reads TGTGCCAGCCAGGGTACGGCTAATGAAAAACTGTTTTTT.

The rearrangement uses TRBV19 and TRBJ2-5; D gene uncertain. The J call may be in error: the DNA end matches TRBJ2-7 better. The CDR3 has 10 amino acids. Germline V gives CDR1 LNHDA, CDR2 SQIVND (reference sequence). CDR3 loop: CATNNYEQYF. Written as DNA, the CDR3 is TGTGCCACTAATAACTACGAGCAGTACTTC.

The chain recombines TRBV5-1 with TRBJ1-5, with 7 bases aligning to TRBD1. CDR3 size: 14 residues. The germline gives CDR1 SGHRS, CDR2 YFSETQ. The ends lost 3 bases at V and 2 bases at J; junction bases unmatched: 2. The CDR3 nucleotides read TGCGCCAGCAGCTCCCAGGGGGGCAATCAGCCCCAGCATTTT. Amino acids: CASSSQGGNQPQHF.

As regards this clone: Other DNA sequences in this sample translate to the same CDR3. The chain joins TRBV28 to TRBJ2-5; D perhaps matches TRBD2 (5 bases). The J call may be in error: the DNA end matches TRBJ2-7 better. CDR1 is MDHEN, CDR2 SYDVKM, per germline. The CDR3 has 11 amino acids. The CDR3 bases are TGTGCCAGCAGCCTCGGGGACGAGCAGTACTTC. Translated: CASSLGDEQYF.

V usage is TRBV6-4 and J usage is TRBJ2-3; 10 bases map to TRBD2. V lost 4 bases to trimming and J lost 2 bases; unmatched junction nucleotides: 3. Germline assignment: CDR1 MRHNA and CDR2 SNTAGT. This CDR3 comprises 15 residues. The CDR3 DNA is TGTGCCAGCAGTGGAGCGGGAGGGCCCACAGATACGCAGTATTTT. Translation gives CASSGAGGPTDTQYF.